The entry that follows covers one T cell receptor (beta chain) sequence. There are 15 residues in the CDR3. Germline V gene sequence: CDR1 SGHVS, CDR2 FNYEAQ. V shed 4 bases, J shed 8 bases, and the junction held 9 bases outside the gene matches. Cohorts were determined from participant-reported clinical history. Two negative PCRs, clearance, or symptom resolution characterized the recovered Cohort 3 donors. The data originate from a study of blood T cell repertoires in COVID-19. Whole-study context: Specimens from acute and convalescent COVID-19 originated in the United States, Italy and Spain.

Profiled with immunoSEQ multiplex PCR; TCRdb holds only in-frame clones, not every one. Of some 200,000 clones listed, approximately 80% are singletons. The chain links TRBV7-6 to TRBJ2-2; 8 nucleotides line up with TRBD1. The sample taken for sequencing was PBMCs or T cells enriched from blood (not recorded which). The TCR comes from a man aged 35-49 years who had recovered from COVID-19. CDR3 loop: CASSSMDRVAGELFF. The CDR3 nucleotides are TGTGCCAGCAGCTCGATGGACAGGGTCGCGGGGGAGCTGTTTTTT. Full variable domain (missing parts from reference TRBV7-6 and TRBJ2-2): GAGVSQSPRYKVTKRGQDVALRCDPISGHVSLYWYRQALGQGPEFLTYFNYEAQQDKSGLPNDRFSAERPEGSISTLTIQRTEQRDSAMYRCASSSMDRVAGELFFGEGSRLTVL.